These 25 T cell receptor beta chains originate from one sample sequenced in a study of blood T cell repertoires in COVID-19. The data were produced by immunoSEQ multiplex PCR, yet TCRdb's version contains in-frame clones alone and is incomplete. The table includes 250,000 to 400,000 clones, roughly 88% detected once. Input material: peripheral blood. The receptors shown here come from a woman aged 30 to 39 with COVID-19, enrolled during active disease.

The V gene is TRBV7-3, the J gene TRBJ2-3; D is possibly TRBD2 (7 bases). This CDR3 is built from 15 residues. The V gene lost 0 bases and the J gene lost 5 bases, with 12 bases spanning the gap. The germline V gene encodes CDR1 SGHTA and CDR2 FQGTGA. The CDR3 DNA sequence: TGTGCCAGCAGCTTAACCGGGGGGCCCGGAGATACGCAGTATTTT. Translated: CASSLTGGPGDTQYF.

With respect to this clone: The sample holds other DNA sequences that translate to the same CDR3. The CDR3 coding sequence is TGTGCCAGTAGTATAGGTCGGGGAAACACCATATATTTT. Amino acids: CASSIGRGNTIYF. This chain uses TRBV19 with TRBJ1-3, with D hard to call. Trimming cost V 1 base and J 4 bases, with 5 bases left between them. Looked up from germline, CDR1 is LNHDA and CDR2 is SQIVND (reference sequence). The CDR3 has 13 amino acids.

V and J are TRBV9 and TRBJ1-4, with D tentatively TRBD1 (6 bases). CDR1 and CDR2 from the germline V gene are SGDLS and YYNGEE. This CDR3 region has 17 residues. V lost 2 bases and J lost 7, with 21 bases in between. CDR3 in amino acids: CASSVHRLQGNSEKLFF. CDR3 nucleotide sequence: TGTGCCAGCAGCGTCCACCGTTTACAGGGCAATTCTGAAAAACTGTTTTTT.

The chain combines TRBV20-1 with TRBJ1-2; D ambiguous. In germline, CDR1 is DFQATT, CDR2 SNEGSKA (reference sequence). V was shortened by 4 bases and J by 6 bases, with 3 bases between the two germline ends. The CDR3 is 9 amino acids. CDR3: CSATDGYTF. CDR3 bases: TGCAGTGCTACAGATGGCTACACCTTC.

V gene TRBV6-4 combines with J gene TRBJ1-2, with D unclear. The germline V gene encodes CDR1 MRHNA and CDR2 SNTAGT. The V and J ends lost 0 bases and 0 bases respectively, with 2 bases between them. The CDR3 spans 13 residues. The CDR3 nucleotides are TGTGCCAGCAGTGACTCTACTAACTATGGCTACACCTTC. This codes for CASSDSTNYGYTF.

This chain uses TRBV19 with TRBJ1-2, with 11 bases identical to TRBD1. Germline V gene lookup returns CDR1 LNHDA and CDR2 SQIVND (reference sequence). Germline trimming cut 5 bases from V and 5 bases from J; bases unmatched to any gene: 10. There are 16 residues in the CDR3. The CDR3 protein is CASSFGTGGGFYGYTF. CDR3 coding DNA: TGTGCCAGTAGTTTCGGGACAGGGGGAGGGTTTTATGGCTACACCTTC.

A word on this clone: The sample has other DNA sequences that encode this CDR3 too. The chain carries TRBV5-1 and TRBJ1-5, with 8 bases aligning to TRBD1. Germline-derived CDR1 and CDR2 are SGHRS and YFSETQ. With 5 bases clipped from V and 7 bases from J, the junction kept 8 bases outside the gene matches. CDR3 length: 14 amino acids. The CDR3 protein is CASSPGQGGQPQHF. As DNA, the CDR3 is TGCGCCAGCAGTCCTGGACAGGGTGGGCAGCCCCAGCATTTT.

The DNA of the CDR3 is TGTGCCAGCAGTGAGAGTCGAGGGGGCCCCCGCTGGTCCAACACCGGGGAGCTGTTTTTT. Its translation is CASSESRGGPRWSNTGELFF. The V call is TRBV2, the J call TRBJ2-2; 7 nucleotides line up with TRBD1. This CDR3 is 20 amino acids long. Germline V gene sequence: CDR1 SNHLY, CDR2 FYNNEI. The V segment lost 3 bases and the J segment 2 bases; nucleotides outside the gene matches: 18. Full variable domain (rest looked up from reference TRBV2 and TRBJ2-2): EPEVTQTPSHQVTQMGQEVILRCVPISNHLYFYWYRQILGQKVEFLVSFYNNEISEKSEIFDDQFSVERPDGSNFTLKIRSTKLEDSAMYFCASSESRGGPRWSNTGELFFGEGSRLTVL.

The chain combines TRBV4-2 with TRBJ2-3, with a weak D call TRBD2 (7 bases). The V end lost 0 bases, the J end lost 6 bases, and 16 bases lay between the germline ends. This CDR3 is 16 amino acids long. Germline CDR1 reads LGHNA; CDR2 reads YNFKEQ. The CDR3 sequence: CASSQETGAGADTQYF. The CDR3 nucleotides read TGTGCCAGCAGCCAAGAAACTGGGGCGGGGGCCGATACGCAGTATTTT.

This chain connects TRBV6-5 to TRBJ1-2, with 10 nucleotides matching TRBD1. The CDR3 consists of 15 residues. Unmatched junction bases numbered 10, after V lost 8 bases and J lost 4 bases. The germline CDR1 and CDR2 sequences are MNHEY and SVGAGI. CDR3 nucleotide sequence: TGTGCCAGCTCTGAAAATGGACAGGGGGGCTATGGCTACACCTTC. Translation: CASSENGQGGYGYTF.

The chain employs TRBV5-6 and TRBJ1-3, with D unclear. The germline V and J ends were trimmed by 0 bases and 0 bases, with 4 bases remaining between them. Germline assignment: CDR1 SGHDT and CDR2 YYEEEE. The length of the CDR3 is 14 residues. CDR3 residues: CASSLAGSGNTIYF. CDR3 nucleotide sequence: TGTGCCAGCAGCTTGGCAGGCTCTGGAAACACCATATATTTT.

The rearrangement joins TRBV2 to TRBJ1-2; D gene ambiguous. V was pared by 3 bases and J by 6 bases, with 14 bases between. The CDR3 is 14 amino acids. Germline V gene lookup returns CDR1 SNHLY and CDR2 FYNNEI. The chain's CDR3 is CASSEEGRYNGYTF. CDR3 coding DNA: TGTGCCAGCAGTGAGGAGGGTAGATATAATGGCTACACCTTC.

The chain recombines TRBV6-1 with TRBJ1-6; D is unclear. This CDR3 region has 12 residues. Trimming removed 3 bases from V and 7 bases from J, with 4 bases in between. From germline, CDR1 is MNHNS and CDR2 SASEGT. The CDR3 nucleotides read TGTGCCAGCAGTGATCCGAATTCACCCCTCCACTTT. Translating it yields CASSDPNSPLHF.

The chain has TRBV5-8 and TRBJ2-5, with 9 positions matching TRBD2. The CDR3 has 15 amino acids. Germline V lookup: CDR1 SGHTS, CDR2 YDEGEE. V lost 3 bases to trimming and J lost 3 bases; unmatched junction nucleotides: 6. CDR3 DNA sequence: TGTGCCAGCAGCTCGGGACTAGCAATAGAAGAGACCCAGTACTTC. It encodes CASSSGLAIEETQYF.

This chain uses TRBV29-1 with TRBJ2-5; TRBD1 might be the D (6 bases). The germline V gene encodes CDR1 SQVTM and CDR2 ANQGSEA. V was clipped by 6 bases and J by 5 bases, with 10 bases between them. This CDR3 contains 11 residues. The CDR3 region has the DNA TGCAGCGTCAGGGGTGCGGAGACCCAGTACTTC. Amino acids: CSVRGAETQYF.

The chain recombines TRBV5-4 with TRBJ2-5; 7 nucleotides agree with TRBD2. The CDR3 is made up of 14 amino acids. Trimming took 4 bases from V and 4 from J; bases not matched to a gene: 7. CDR1 SGHNT and CDR2 YYREEE come from the germline V gene (reference sequence). The CDR3 protein is CASSSGTWGETQYF. The CDR3 bases are TGTGCCAGCAGCAGCGGGACCTGGGGAGAGACCCAGTACTTC.

This chain links TRBV7-2 with TRBJ2-1, with 11 bases matching TRBD2. The length of the CDR3 is 15 residues. In germline, CDR1 is SGHTA, CDR2 FQGNSA. The junction had 3 bases not matched to a gene; V was cut back by 0 bases and J by 8 bases. In nucleotides, the CDR3 is TGTGCCAGCAGCTTAGCTAGCGGGGGGGCCTATGAGCAGTTCTTC. This gives the protein CASSLASGGAYEQFF.

The chain recombines TRBV2 with TRBJ1-2; D may be TRBD1 (6 bases). The CDR3 loop spans 14 amino acids. Trimming pared 3 bases from V and 3 bases from J, leaving 11 bases between. Germline V gene lookup returns CDR1 SNHLY and CDR2 FYNNEI. CDR3 nucleotides: TGTGCCAGCAGTGAGTCAGGGGCCGACTATGGCTACACCTTC. Translated, it gives CASSESGADYGYTF.

This sequence joins TRBV19 and TRBJ1-1; D is ambiguous. Trimming took 5 bases from V and 11 from J, leaving 15 bases between them. The CDR3 contains 12 residues. The V gene's germline CDR1 is LNHDA and CDR2 SQIVND (reference sequence). DNA for the CDR3: TGTGCCAGTAGTGAGGCGGGGTCGTCGGCTTTCTTT. This codes for CASSEAGSSAFF.

A few counts support this clone. V and J are TRBV18 and TRBJ1-2, with D perhaps matching TRBD1 (6 bases). The germline gives CDR1 KGHSH, CDR2 LQKENI. The CDR3 runs to 14 residues. The V and J ends lost 6 bases and 0 bases respectively, with 11 bases between them. The CDR3 DNA reads as TGTGCCAGCTCCCGACAGGAGACTAACTATGGCTACACCTTC. As protein: CASSRQETNYGYTF.

The chain joins TRBV7-9 to TRBJ2-5, with a possible D match to TRBD1 (5 bases). Germline CDR1 is SEHNR and CDR2 is FQNEAQ (reference sequence). The CDR3 is 13 residues long. Between the trimmed V and J ends, which lost 5 bases and 2 bases, there was a span of 9 bases. The CDR3 loop reads CASSPRQQETQYF. The CDR3, as DNA: TGTGCCAGCAGCCCAAGACAGCAAGAGACCCAGTACTTC. Full variable domain (missing parts from reference TRBV7-9 and TRBJ2-5): DTGVSQNPRHKITKRGQNVTFRCDPISEHNRLYWYRQTLGQGPEFLTYFQNEAQLEKSRLLSDRFSAERPKGSFSTLEIQRTEQGDSAMYLCASSPRQQETQYFGPGTRLLVL.

The V call is TRBV19, the J call TRBJ1-2, with D hard to call. Germline assignment: CDR1 LNHDA and CDR2 SQIVND (reference sequence). Trimming left V 2 bases short and J 6 bases short, with 7 bases between. The CDR3 is 12 amino acids. The CDR3 DNA reads as TGTGCCAGTAGTATATCGGGGAATGGCTACACCTTC. It codes for CASSISGNGYTF.

The V gene is TRBV7-9, the J gene TRBJ2-2, with 9 bases that match TRBD2. J lost 5 bases, V lost 2 bases, and 9 bases had no gene match. This CDR3 is built from 17 residues. In germline, CDR1 is SEHNR, CDR2 FQNEAQ (reference sequence). CDR3 bases: TGTGCCAGCAGCTTATTTGGCGGGAGGGGTCGGACCGGGGAGCTGTTTTTT. It codes for CASSLFGGRGRTGELFF.

This chain uses TRBV19 with TRBJ1-4, with 7 bases fitting TRBD1. Germline-derived CDR1 and CDR2 are LNHDA and SQIVND (reference sequence). This CDR3 region has 16 residues. V dropped 6 bases and J dropped 0; count of bases not matched to a gene: 7. The CDR3, as DNA: TGTGCCAGTAGCCAACAGGGGCTTGCAACTAATGAAAAACTGTTTTTT. It yields the protein CASSQQGLATNEKLFF. The full variable domain, in which reference TRBV19 and TRBJ1-4 provide the parts outside the CDR3, is DGGITQSPKYLFRKEGQNVTLSCEQNLNHDAMYWYRQDPGQGLRLIYYSQIVNDFQKGDIAEGYSVSREKKESFPLTVTSAQKNPTAFYLCASSQQGLATNEKLFFGSGTQLSVL.

The CDR3 is CASSLRRDYEQYF. As DNA, the CDR3 is TGTGCCAGCAGTTTACGCCGGGACTACGAGCAGTACTTC. The chain couples TRBV27 to TRBJ2-7; perhaps TRBD2 as D (5 bases). The V gene's germline CDR1 is MNHEY and CDR2 SMNVEV (reference sequence). The length of the CDR3 is 13 residues. V lost 2 bases and J 3 bases, leaving 8 bases between the germline ends.